This entry concerns a single T cell receptor beta chain. What it binds is unknown. The CDR3 has 15 amino acids. The trim removed 5 bases at V and 5 bases at J, leaving 7 bases unmatched. Donor samples were obtained from healthy Caucasian individuals from Russia, aged about 6 to 95. These data originate in a study of blood T cells in healthy people across ages. A second PCR, run for about 7 to 11 cycles, used a sample-barcoded 5' primer plus a J-beta primer mix. A template-switch adaptor containing 12 random nucleotides labeled each cDNA molecule. TCRdb re-called the 5' RACE reads through MiXCR, storing one row per CDR3 protein. The table has 980,000 or so distinct CDR3 sequences, around 46% seen once. Notes on the study in general: Strong correlation was found linking TCR beta diversity to naive T cell percentage.

This chain connects TRBV12-3 or TRBV12-4 to TRBJ1-5; 9 nucleotides match TRBD1. Sequencing was carried out using blood. The receptor was isolated from a man under 40 in good health. The CDR3 region has the DNA TGTGCCAGCAGTCCGGGACAGGGCGCCGATCAGCCCCAGCATTTT. It is translated as CASSPGQGADQPQHF.